The 14 T cell receptor beta chains reported below all come from one sample, sequenced in a study of blood T cell repertoires in COVID-19. Sequencing was performed with immunoSEQ multiplex PCR; in TCRdb, only in-frame clones are kept and a portion is missing. The top ten clones hold roughly 4.5% of a sample with about 300,000 clones, under 90% of them seen once. The source material was PBMCs or T cells enriched from blood (not recorded which). The receptors were sampled from a man aged 25 to 40 who had recovered from COVID-19.

The chain carries TRBV4-2 and TRBJ2-1; a possible D gene is TRBD2 (5 bases). Germline V CDR1 and CDR2: LGHNA, YNFKEQ. This CDR3 is built from 13 residues. Trimming cost V 4 bases and J 5 bases, with 9 bases left between them. CDR3 region: CASSLILDNEQFF. The CDR3 DNA reads as TGTGCCAGCAGCCTTATACTAGACAATGAGCAGTTCTTC.

This chain links TRBV28 with TRBJ2-5; D is possibly TRBD2 (7 bases). V lost 6 bases and J 3 bases, leaving 20 bases between the germline ends. There are 16 residues in the CDR3. Germline CDR1 and CDR2: MDHEN and SYDVKM. CDR3 residues: CASSRWSGGPKETQYF. The CDR3 DNA sequence: TGTGCCAGCAGCCGCTGGTCGGGGGGCCCCAAAGAGACCCAGTACTTC.

This clone turned up a few times. The chain couples TRBV6-5 to TRBJ1-2; 9 bases map to TRBD1. J was trimmed by 6 bases and V by 6 bases; bases with no gene match: 8. The CDR3 extends over 14 amino acids. Per germline, CDR1 MNHEY and CDR2 SVGAGI. The CDR3 loop reads CASRRGTGNHGYTF. CDR3 DNA sequence: TGTGCCAGCAGGAGGGGGACAGGGAATCATGGCTACACCTTC.

V gene TRBV7-8 combines with J gene TRBJ2-3; possible D gene TRBD2, 5 bases. The CDR3 has 16 amino acids. V lost 6 bases and J 1 base, leaving 17 bases between the germline ends. Germline assignment: CDR1 SGHVS and CDR2 FQNEAQ. This CDR3 is CASSPEGSFGTDTQYF. Here the CDR3 DNA reads TGTGCCAGCAGTCCCGAAGGGAGTTTCGGCACAGATACGCAGTATTTT.

The chain combines TRBV5-8 with TRBJ2-7; D may be TRBD2 (6 bases). Looked up from germline, CDR1 is SGHTS and CDR2 is YDEGEE. The V and J ends lost 4 bases and 6 bases respectively, with 20 bases between them. The length of the CDR3 is 15 residues. The CDR3 DNA follows: TGTGCCAGCAGCCCTGATTCGGGAGCCCCCCTCGAGCAGTACTTC. Its protein is CASSPDSGAPLEQYF.

The CDR3 spells CASSPRDLSPVSYEQYF. DNA for the CDR3: TGCGCCAGCAGCCCTCGTGACTTGTCTCCCGTTTCCTACGAGCAGTACTTC. V gene TRBV5-1 combines with J gene TRBJ2-7, with D uncertain. The V end was cut by 4 bases, the J end by 1 base, with 21 bases between. The CDR3 covers 17 residues. Looked up from germline, CDR1 is SGHRS and CDR2 is YFSETQ.

The chain combines TRBV5-1 with TRBJ2-3; D possibly corresponds to TRBD2 (6 bases). The V and J ends lost 0 bases and 5 bases respectively, with 10 bases between them. Per the germline V gene, CDR1 is SGHRS and CDR2 is YFSETQ. CDR3 length equals 14 residues. The CDR3 DNA reads TGCGCCAGCAGCTTGGCGCGGGGACGAGATACGCAGTATTTT. Translated: CASSLARGRDTQYF.

The chain has TRBV27 and TRBJ2-1, with 8 bases matching TRBD1. Trimming at V came to 0 bases and at J to 8 bases, leaving 12 bases not matched to a gene. CDR3 size: 17 residues. Germline assignment: CDR1 MNHEY and CDR2 SMNVEV (reference sequence). CDR3 residues: CASSLSPQGAVIDEQFF. The DNA for the CDR3 is TGTGCCAGCAGTTTATCCCCGCAGGGGGCAGTTATCGATGAGCAGTTCTTC.

This chain links TRBV28 with TRBJ2-6; no firm D call. This CDR3 spans 15 amino acids. The ends were cut back, 6 bases at V and 1 base at J, with 10 bases in the middle. In germline, CDR1 is MDHEN, CDR2 SYDVKM. Here the CDR3 reads CASRSLGSGANVLTF. Written as DNA, the CDR3 is TGTGCCAGCAGGTCCCTCGGGTCTGGGGCCAACGTCCTGACTTTC.

CDR3 coding DNA: TGTGCCAGCAGCCTAGGGCGGAACATGGAATACAATGAGCAGTTCTTC. It encodes CASSLGRNMEYNEQFF. This chain uses TRBV11-2 with TRBJ2-1; D gene ambiguous. CDR1 and CDR2 from the germline V gene are SGHAT and FQNNGV. Trimming took off 5 bases at V and 4 bases at J, with 18 bases between the two ends. The CDR3 contains 16 residues.

The chain employs TRBV7-8 and TRBJ2-3; 8 nucleotides line up with TRBD1. This CDR3 has 14 residues. V trimming: 5 bases; J trimming: 12 bases; junction bases outside the gene matches: 13. Germline CDR1 is SGHVS and CDR2 is FQNEAQ. CDR3 sequence: CASSQLSGDRGQYF. As DNA, the CDR3 is TGTGCCAGCAGCCAATTAAGCGGCGACAGGGGCCAGTATTTT.

This sequence joins TRBV28 and TRBJ1-2; D remains ambiguous. Trimming pared 6 bases from V and 4 bases from J, leaving 6 bases between. This CDR3 has 11 residues. Germline V gene sequence: CDR1 MDHEN, CDR2 SYDVKM. CDR3 loop: CASSPVYGYTF. The CDR3 DNA follows: TGTGCCAGCAGCCCGGTCTATGGCTACACCTTC.

CDR3 loop: CATSDLPSDRVGNTIYF. DNA of the CDR3: TGTGCCACCAGTGATTTGCCCTCGGACAGGGTGGGAAACACCATATATTTT. The genes are TRBV24-1 and TRBJ1-3, with 8 bases matching TRBD1. V was pared by 0 bases and J by 4 bases, with 7 bases of the junction left unmatched. Germline V CDR1 and CDR2: KGHDR, SFDVKD. The CDR3 extends over 17 amino acids.

The chain combines TRBV25-1 with TRBJ2-1; 8 nucleotides match TRBD1. Germline V lookup: CDR1 MGHDK, CDR2 SYGVNS. Trimming at V came to 4 bases and at J to 7 bases, leaving 9 bases not matched to a gene. The CDR3 extends over 15 amino acids. In DNA, the CDR3 is TGTGCCAGCAGTGCCCCAGGGGGCATCCTGAATGAGCAGTTCTTC. This translates into CASSAPGGILNEQFF.